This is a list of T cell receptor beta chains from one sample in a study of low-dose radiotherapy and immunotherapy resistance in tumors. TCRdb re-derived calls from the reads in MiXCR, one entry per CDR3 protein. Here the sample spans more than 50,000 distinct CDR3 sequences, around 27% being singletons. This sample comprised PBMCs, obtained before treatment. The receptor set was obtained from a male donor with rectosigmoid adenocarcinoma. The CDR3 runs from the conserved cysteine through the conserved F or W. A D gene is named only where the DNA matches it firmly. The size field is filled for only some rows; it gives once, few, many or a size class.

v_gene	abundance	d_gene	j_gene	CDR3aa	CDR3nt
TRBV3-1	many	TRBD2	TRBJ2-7	CASSQLAGSYEQYF	TGTGCCAGCAGCCAACTAGCGGGAAGTTACGAGCAGTACTTC
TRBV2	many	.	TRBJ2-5	CASSVLGVETQYF	TGTGCCAGCAGTGTATTAGGGGTAGAGACCCAGTACTTC
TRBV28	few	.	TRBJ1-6	CATLGLPGSPLHF	TGTGCCACCCTAGGGCTCCCGGGGTCACCCCTCCACTTT
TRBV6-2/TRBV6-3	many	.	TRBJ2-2	CASRGASETGELFF	TGTGCCAGCAGGGGGGCAAGCGAGACCGGGGAGCTGTTTTTT
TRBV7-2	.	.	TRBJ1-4	CASKQGAANEKLFF	TGTGCCAGCAAACAGGGTGCAGCTAATGAAAAACTGTTTTTT
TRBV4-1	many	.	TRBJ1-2	CASSQDLSPDPYGYTF	TGCGCCAGCAGCCAAGATTTGAGCCCTGACCCTTATGGCTACACCTTC
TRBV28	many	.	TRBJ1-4	CATLNRVGEKLFF	TGTGCCACCCTTAACAGGGTCGGGGAAAAACTGTTTTTT
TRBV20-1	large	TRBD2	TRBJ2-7	CSAREAGEINEQYF	TGCAGTGCTAGAGAGGCGGGAGAGATTAACGAGCAGTACTTC
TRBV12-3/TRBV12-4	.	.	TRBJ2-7	CASTAGRGEQYF	TGTGCCAGCACCGCGGGGCGCGGCGAGCAGTACTTC
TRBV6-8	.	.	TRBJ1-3	CASRTGRNPNTIYF	TGTGCCAGCAGAACCGGACGCAACCCCAACACCATATATTTT
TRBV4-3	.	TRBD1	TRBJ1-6	CASSRTIGTGGEGSPLHF	TGCGCCAGCAGCCGAACCATCGGGACAGGGGGCGAAGGTTCACCCCTCCACTTT
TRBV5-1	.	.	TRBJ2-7	CASSPGTTSYEQYF	TGCGCCAGCAGCCCCGGAACTACCTCCTACGAGCAGTACTTC
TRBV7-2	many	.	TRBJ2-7	CASSLEFRGFSQQYF	TGTGCCAGCAGCTTAGAATTTCGGGGATTCTCTCAGCAGTACTTC
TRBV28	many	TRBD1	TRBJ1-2	CASSLDRVYGYTF	TGTGCCAGCAGCTTGGACAGGGTGTATGGCTACACCTTC
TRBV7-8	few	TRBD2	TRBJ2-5	CASSASGGARETQYF	TGTGCCAGCAGCGCCAGCGGGGGGGCCCGGGAGACCCAGTACTTC
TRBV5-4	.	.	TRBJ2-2	CASRPETGELFF	TGTGCCAGCAGACCAGAGACCGGGGAGCTGTTTTTT
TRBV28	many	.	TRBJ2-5	CASSFFAGSETQYF	TGTGCCAGCAGTTTTTTTGCAGGGAGCGAGACCCAGTACTTC
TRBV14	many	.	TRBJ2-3	CASSQDRAGFRTDTQYF	TGTGCCAGCAGCCAAGACCGTGCAGGGTTTCGGACAGATACGCAGTATTTT
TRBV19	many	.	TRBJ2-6	CASTRLDSGANVLTF	TGTGCCAGTACCCGACTAGACTCTGGGGCCAACGTCCTGACTTTC
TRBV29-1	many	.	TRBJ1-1	CSVEGVQSTEAFF	TGCAGCGTGGAGGGGGTTCAGAGCACTGAAGCTTTCTTT
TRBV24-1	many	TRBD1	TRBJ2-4	CATSEGQGTNIQYF	TGTGCCACCAGTGAAGGACAGGGAACAAACATTCAGTACTTC
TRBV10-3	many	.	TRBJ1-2	CAISVDSNYGYTF	TGTGCCATCAGTGTGGACAGCAACTATGGCTACACCTTC
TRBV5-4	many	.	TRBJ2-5	CASSQSSLQETQYF	TGCGCCAGCAGTCAATCGTCCCTGCAAGAGACCCAGTACTTC
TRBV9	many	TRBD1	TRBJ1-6	CASSDRGGGSPLHF	TGTGCCAGCAGCGACAGGGGGGGAGGTTCACCCCTCCACTTT
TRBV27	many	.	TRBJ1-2	CASSLLSGYGYTF	TGTGCCAGCAGTTTGTTGTCAGGCTATGGCTACACCTTC
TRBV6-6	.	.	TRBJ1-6	CASREGNSPLHF	TGTGCCAGCAGGGAAGGCAATTCACCCCTCCACTTT
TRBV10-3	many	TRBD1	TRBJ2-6	CAISDLVNRDRSHSGANVLTF	TGTGCCATCAGTGACCTCGTAAACCGGGACAGGAGCCACTCTGGGGCCAACGTCCTGACTTTC
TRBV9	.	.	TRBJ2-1	CASSGGGSSSEQFF	TGTGCCAGCAGCGGGGGTGGCAGCTCGTCCGAGCAGTTCTTC
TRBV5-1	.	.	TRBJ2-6	CASSLVSTGSSGANVLTF	TGCGCCAGCAGCTTGGTATCCACAGGCTCTTCTGGGGCCAACGTCCTGACTTTC
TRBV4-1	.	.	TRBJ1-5	CASSQEVRENQPQHF	TGCGCCAGCAGCCAAGAGGTCAGGGAGAATCAGCCCCAGCATTTT
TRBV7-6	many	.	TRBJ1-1	CASGGVNTEAFF	TGTGCCAGCGGAGGGGTGAACACTGAAGCTTTCTTT
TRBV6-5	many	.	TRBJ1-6	CASSYSMLAGDNSPLHF	TGTGCCAGCAGTTACTCGATGCTGGCAGGGGATAATTCACCCCTCCACTTT
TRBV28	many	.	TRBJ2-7	CASSGGQNDEQYF	TGTGCCAGCAGTGGGGGGCAGAATGACGAGCAGTACTTC
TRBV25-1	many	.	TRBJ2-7	CASSASDGVEQYF	TGTGCCAGCAGTGCCTCGGATGGCGTCGAGCAGTACTTC
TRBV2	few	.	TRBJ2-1	CASRHPNPGQPYNEQFF	TGTGCCAGCAGACACCCGAACCCGGGACAACCCTACAATGAGCAGTTCTTC
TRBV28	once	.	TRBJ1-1	CASSFGGGTEAFF	TGTGCCAGCAGTTTTGGCGGGGGCACTGAAGCTTTCTTT
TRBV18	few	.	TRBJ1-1	CASSDSPNTEAFF	TGTGCCAGCTCGGACAGCCCGAACACTGAAGCTTTCTTT
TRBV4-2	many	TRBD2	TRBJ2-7	CASSQGAGYSSYEQYF	TGTGCCAGCAGCCAAGGAGCGGGGTATTCGTCCTACGAGCAGTACTTC
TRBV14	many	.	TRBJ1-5	CASSRPPIEDSNQPQHF	TGTGCCAGCAGCCGTCCCCCCATAGAGGATAGCAATCAGCCCCAGCATTTT
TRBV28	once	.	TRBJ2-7	CASNRTGTSYEQYF	TGTGCCAGCAACCGAACAGGGACCTCCTACGAGCAGTACTTC
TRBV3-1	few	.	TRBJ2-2	CASSPGQPGATGELFF	TGTGCCAGCAGCCCCGGACAGCCTGGGGCCACCGGGGAGCTGTTTTTT
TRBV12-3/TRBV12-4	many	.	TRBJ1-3	CASSSGSGNTIYF	TGTGCCAGCAGTTCAGGCTCTGGAAACACCATATATTTT
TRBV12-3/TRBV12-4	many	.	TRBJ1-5	CASSLGRLREQPQHF	TGTGCCAGCAGCCTCGGGCGGCTGCGGGAACAGCCCCAGCATTTT
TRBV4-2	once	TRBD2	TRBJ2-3	CASSQDIRAGGNTDTQYF	TGTGCCAGCAGCCAAGATATCCGAGCGGGGGGCAACACAGATACGCAGTATTTT
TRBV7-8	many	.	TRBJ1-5	CASSHGLGGVVAQHF	TGTGCCAGCAGCCATGGTCTGGGCGGGGTAGTAGCCCAGCATTTT
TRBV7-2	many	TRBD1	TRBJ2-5	CASSKTGARQETQYF	TGTGCCAGCAGCAAAACAGGGGCTCGCCAAGAGACCCAGTACTTC
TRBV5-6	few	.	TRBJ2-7	CASSFQGYEQYF	TGTGCCAGCAGCTTCCAGGGCTACGAGCAGTACTTC
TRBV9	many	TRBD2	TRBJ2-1	CATTWTSGRWNEQFF	TGTGCCACCACGTGGACTAGCGGGAGATGGAATGAGCAGTTCTTC